These 8 T cell receptor beta chains came from one sample sequenced in a study of T-cell reconstitution after alpha-beta-depleted transplantation in children. Unique molecular identifiers were built into the TCRbeta library. Each CDR3 protein is one row after TCRdb ran MiXCR on the PCR reads. The sample carries more than 200,000 distinct CDR3 sequences, around 9.7% recorded once. This specimen was PBMCs from the stem cell graft donor, taken from the stem cell graft. These TCRs come from a human donor who donated a stem cell graft to a child with SCID.

This clonotype was seen at least ten times. This chain joins TRBV4-1 and TRBJ1-1, with unresolved D. Trimming pared 1 base from V and 4 bases from J, leaving 10 bases between. There are 14 residues in the CDR3. Germline V gene data show CDR1 as MGHRA and CDR2 as YSYEKL. CDR3 protein: CASSQAPWSTEAFF. The CDR3 nucleotides read TGCGCCAGCAGCCAAGCCCCTTGGTCCACTGAAGCTTTCTTT.

This clonotype was picked up many times. The chain recombines TRBV20-1 with TRBJ1-2; D gene uncertain. Germline V CDR1 and CDR2: DFQATT, SNEGSKA (reference sequence). CDR3 length equals 12 residues. Trimming took 3 bases from V and 7 from J, leaving 12 bases between them. CDR3 bases: TGCAGTGCTAGTGGCCGGGTGGGTGGCTACACCTTC. Translating it yields CSASGRVGGYTF.

This clonotype was seen at least ten times. The chain employs TRBV11-2 and TRBJ2-7; TRBD1 aligns across 7 bases. CDR1 is SGHAT and CDR2 is FQNNGV in the germline V gene. V trimming: 4 bases; J trimming: 4 bases; junction bases outside the gene matches: 7. The CDR3 sequence is 14 residues long. The CDR3: CASSSGEQGYEQYF. For the CDR3, the DNA is TGTGCCAGCAGCTCAGGAGAACAGGGGTACGAGCAGTACTTC.

This clonotype appeared many times. Compared with germline, one end of the junction differs, possibly owing to a read error. The chain has TRBV5-1 and TRBJ2-2, with a tentative D call TRBD1 (6 bases). The CDR3 sequence is 14 residues long. CDR1 is SGHRS and CDR2 is YFSETQ in the germline V gene. The CDR3 sequence: CAGRETGNTGELFF. The CDR3 DNA reads TGCGCCGGCAGGGAGACAGGGAACACCGGGGAGCTGTTTTTT. Filled out from reference TRBV5-1 and TRBJ2-2, the complete variable domain reads KAGVTQTPRYLIKTRGQQVTLSCSPISGHRSVSWYQQTPGQGLQFLFEYFSETQRNKGNFPGRFSGRQFSNSRSEMNVSTLELGDSALYLCAGRETGNTGELFFGEGSRLTVL.

This clonotype has only a few counts. The chain is built from TRBV15 and TRBJ1-2; 7 nucleotides line up with TRBD1. CDR1 is LNHNV, CDR2 YYDKDF, per germline (reference sequence). The ends lost 3 bases at V and 6 bases at J; junction bases unmatched: 10. The CDR3 runs to 15 residues. CDR3 loop: CATSRTGTRYDGYTF. The CDR3 DNA reads as TGTGCCACCAGCAGGACAGGGACGAGGTACGATGGCTACACCTTC.

This clonotype was observed at least ten times. The chain uses TRBV29-1 and TRBJ1-1, with D perhaps matching TRBD1 (5 bases). Germline V gene lookup returns CDR1 SQVTM and CDR2 ANQGSEA. The CDR3 consists of 13 residues. V lost 3 bases to trimming and J lost 9 bases, with 17 bases between them. The CDR3 region has the DNA TGCAGCGTTGATACCCGGGGCGCAGAAAAAGCTTTCTTT. Amino acid sequence: CSVDTRGAEKAFF.

This clonotype was seen ten or more times. This chain uses TRBV20-1 with TRBJ1-1, with D maybe TRBD1 (5 bases). Trimming took off 3 bases at V and 6 bases at J, with 11 bases between the two ends. The CDR3 sequence is 12 residues long. In germline, CDR1 is DFQATT, CDR2 SNEGSKA (reference sequence). The CDR3 DNA reads TGCAGTGCTAGTGAGGGGTGGGCTGAAGCTTTCTTT. It specifies CSASEGWAEAFF.

This clonotype was counted many times. The chain carries TRBV2 and TRBJ1-5; maybe TRBD1 (6 bases). In germline, CDR1 is SNHLY, CDR2 FYNNEI. This CDR3 has 14 amino acids. Trimming took off 9 bases at V and 3 bases at J, with 15 bases between the two ends. The CDR3 bases are TGTGCCAGTAGCAGGGGCGCCTCCAATCAGCCCCAGCATTTT. This codes for CASSRGASNQPQHF.